The 5 T cell receptor beta chains below all came from one sample that was sequenced in a study of neurological immune-mediated disorders. MiXCR was run by TCRdb on the 5' RACE reads, yielding one entry per CDR3 protein. The sample includes about 74,000 distinct CDR3 sequences, roughly 5.6% of them seen just once. Sequencing was performed on PBMCs. These receptors came from a man aged 18 to 30 with multiple sclerosis.

Comments on this clonotype: A much bigger clone sits one base away, suggesting this may be a read error. This chain links TRBV29-1 with TRBJ2-7; D is undetermined. Per the germline V gene, CDR1 is SQVTM and CDR2 is ANQGSEA. This CDR3 is built from 12 residues. The V end lost 7 bases, the J end lost 2 bases, and 12 bases lay between the germline ends. The CDR3 loop reads CSAGMTPYEQYF. The CDR3 nucleotides are TGCAGCGCTGGGATGACCCCCTACGAGCAGTACTTC.

This clonotype was seen at least ten times. V is TRBV4-3 and J is TRBJ2-1; TRBD2 matches at 7 bases. The ends lost 2 bases at V and 8 bases at J; junction bases unmatched: 15. The length of the CDR3 is 17 residues. CDR1 is LGHNA, CDR2 YSLEER, per germline. The chain's CDR3 is CASSQTWTSLEVDEQFF. The DNA for the CDR3 is TGCGCCAGCAGCCAAACCTGGACTAGTTTGGAGGTGGATGAGCAGTTCTTC.

The table lists this clonotype with many counts. The rearrangement uses TRBV15 and TRBJ2-1, with TRBD2 identical over 9 bases. From germline, CDR1 is LNHNV and CDR2 YYDKDF (reference sequence). The CDR3 sequence is 15 residues long. The junction had 11 bases not matched to a gene; V was cut back by 5 bases and J by 9 bases. The CDR3 bases are TGTGCCACCAGCCGGGCCATAGCGGGAGTTAGTGAGCAGTTCTTC. Protein sequence: CATSRAIAGVSEQFF. Variable domain in full (rest from reference TRBV15 and TRBJ2-1): DAMVIQNPRYQVTQFGKPVTLSCSQTLNHNVMYWYQQKSSQAPKLLFHYYDKDFNNEADTPDNFQSRRPNTSFCFLDIRSPGLGDTAMYLCATSRAIAGVSEQFFGPGTRLTVL.

The J gene is TRBJ2-1, the V gene TRBV6-6; 7 bases line up with TRBD2. Per germline, CDR1 MNHNY and CDR2 SVGAGI (reference sequence). V dropped 7 bases and J dropped 2; count of bases not matched to a gene: 5. The CDR3 has 14 amino acids. The CDR3 bases are TGTGCCAGCAAGGGCGGGAGAGCCTACAATGAGCAGTTCTTC. This encodes CASKGGRAYNEQFF.

This clonotype was picked up many times. This chain uses TRBV29-1 with TRBJ1-4, with 10 positions matching TRBD1. The trim removed 7 bases at V and 8 bases at J, leaving 10 bases unmatched. CDR3 size: 14 residues. The V gene's germline CDR1 is SQVTM and CDR2 ANQGSEA. DNA for the CDR3: TGCAGCGCGAAACCCGGGACAGGGGACGAAAAACTGTTTTTT. Amino acid sequence: CSAKPGTGDEKLFF.